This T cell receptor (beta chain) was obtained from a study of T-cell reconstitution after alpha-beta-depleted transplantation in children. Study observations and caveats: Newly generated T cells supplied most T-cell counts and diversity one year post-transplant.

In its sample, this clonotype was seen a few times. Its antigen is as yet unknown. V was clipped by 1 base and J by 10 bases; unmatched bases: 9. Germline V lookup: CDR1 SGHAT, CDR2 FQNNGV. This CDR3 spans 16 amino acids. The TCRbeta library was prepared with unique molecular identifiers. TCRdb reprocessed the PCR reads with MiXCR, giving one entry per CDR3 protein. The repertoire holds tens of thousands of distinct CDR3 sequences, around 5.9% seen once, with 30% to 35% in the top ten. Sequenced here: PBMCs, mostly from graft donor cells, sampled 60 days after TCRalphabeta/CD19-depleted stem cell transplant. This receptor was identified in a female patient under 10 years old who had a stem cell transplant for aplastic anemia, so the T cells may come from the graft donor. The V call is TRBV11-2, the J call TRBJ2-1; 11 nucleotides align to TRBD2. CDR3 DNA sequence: TGTGCCAGCAGCTTAGGAGGGACTAGCGGCTTTGCGGAGCAGTTCTTC. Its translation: CASSLGGTSGFAEQFF. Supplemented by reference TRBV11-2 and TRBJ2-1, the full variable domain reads EAGVAQSPRYKIIEKRQSVAFWCNPISGHATLYWYQQILGQGPKLLIQFQNNGVVDDSQLPKDRFSAERLKGVDSTLKIQPAKLEDSAVYLCASSLGGTSGFAEQFFGPGTRLTVL.